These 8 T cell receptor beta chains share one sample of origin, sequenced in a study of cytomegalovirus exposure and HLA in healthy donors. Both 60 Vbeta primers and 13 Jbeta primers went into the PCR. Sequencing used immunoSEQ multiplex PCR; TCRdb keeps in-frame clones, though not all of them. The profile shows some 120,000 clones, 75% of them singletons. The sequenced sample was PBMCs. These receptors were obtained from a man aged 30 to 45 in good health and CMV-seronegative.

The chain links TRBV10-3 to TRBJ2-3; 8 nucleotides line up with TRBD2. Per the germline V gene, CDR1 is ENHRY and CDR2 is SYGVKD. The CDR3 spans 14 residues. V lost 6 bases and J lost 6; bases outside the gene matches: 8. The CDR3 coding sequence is TGTGCCATCAGGAAAGCGGGAGAAAGCGATACGCAGTATTTT. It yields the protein CAIRKAGESDTQYF.

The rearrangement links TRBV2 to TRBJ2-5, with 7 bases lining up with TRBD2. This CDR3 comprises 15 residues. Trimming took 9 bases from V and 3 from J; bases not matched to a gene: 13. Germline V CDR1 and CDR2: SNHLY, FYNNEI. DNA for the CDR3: TGTGCCAGTTCCTGGACTAGATCTGGGAAAGAGACCCAGTACTTC. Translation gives CASSWTRSGKETQYF.

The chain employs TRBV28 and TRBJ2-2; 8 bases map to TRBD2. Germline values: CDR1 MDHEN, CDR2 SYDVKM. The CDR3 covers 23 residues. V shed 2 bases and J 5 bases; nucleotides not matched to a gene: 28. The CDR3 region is CASSLNGWGVGLLAGGRTGELFF. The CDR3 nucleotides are TGTGCCAGCAGTTTAAACGGCTGGGGGGTTGGGCTCCTAGCGGGCGGTCGGACCGGGGAGCTGTTTTTT.

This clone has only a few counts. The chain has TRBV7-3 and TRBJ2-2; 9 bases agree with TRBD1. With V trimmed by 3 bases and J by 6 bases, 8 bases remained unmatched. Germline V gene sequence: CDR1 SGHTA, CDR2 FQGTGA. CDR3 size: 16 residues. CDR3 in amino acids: CASSFARTGVSGELFF. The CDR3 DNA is TGTGCCAGCAGCTTTGCGAGGACAGGGGTCTCCGGGGAGCTGTTTTTT.

As DNA, the CDR3 is TGTGCCAGCAAACAGGACAGCACAGATACGCAGTATTTT. Residues: CASKQDSTDTQYF. The chain has TRBV28 and TRBJ2-3, with D perhaps TRBD1 (5 bases). Germline V lookup: CDR1 MDHEN, CDR2 SYDVKM. Trimming stripped 7 bases from V and 0 bases from J, with 8 bases between. The CDR3 extends over 13 amino acids.

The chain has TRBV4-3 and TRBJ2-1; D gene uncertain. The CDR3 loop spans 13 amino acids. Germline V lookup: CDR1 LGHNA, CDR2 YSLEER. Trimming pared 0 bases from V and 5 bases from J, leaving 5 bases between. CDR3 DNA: TGCGCCAGCAGCCAAGAACTAAACAATGAGCAGTTCTTC. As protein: CASSQELNNEQFF.

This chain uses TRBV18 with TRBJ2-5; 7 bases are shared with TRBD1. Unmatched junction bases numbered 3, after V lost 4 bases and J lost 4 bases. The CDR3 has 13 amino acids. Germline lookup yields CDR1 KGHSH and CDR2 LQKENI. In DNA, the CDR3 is TGTGCCAGCTCACTGACAGGGCTAGAGACCCAGTACTTC. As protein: CASSLTGLETQYF.

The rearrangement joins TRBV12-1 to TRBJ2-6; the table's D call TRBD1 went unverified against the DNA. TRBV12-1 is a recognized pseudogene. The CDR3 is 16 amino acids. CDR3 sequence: CASSPSGHSGANVLTF. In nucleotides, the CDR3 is TGTGCCAGCAGCCCATCGGGACATTCTGGGGCCAACGTCCTGACTTTC.